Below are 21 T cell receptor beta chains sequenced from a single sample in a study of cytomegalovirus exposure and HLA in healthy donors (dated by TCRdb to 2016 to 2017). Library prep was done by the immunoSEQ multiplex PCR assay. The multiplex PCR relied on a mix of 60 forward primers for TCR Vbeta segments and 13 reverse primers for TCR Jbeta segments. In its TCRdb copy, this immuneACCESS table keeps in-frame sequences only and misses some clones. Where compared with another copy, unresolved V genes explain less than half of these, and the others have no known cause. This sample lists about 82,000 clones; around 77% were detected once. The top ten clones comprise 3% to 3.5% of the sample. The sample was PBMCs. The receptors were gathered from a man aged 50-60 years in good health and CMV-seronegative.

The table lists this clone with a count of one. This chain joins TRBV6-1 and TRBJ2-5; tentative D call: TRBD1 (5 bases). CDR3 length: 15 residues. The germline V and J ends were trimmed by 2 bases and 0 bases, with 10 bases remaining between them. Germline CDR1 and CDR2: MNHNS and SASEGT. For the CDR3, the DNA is TGTGCCAGCAGTGAACCAGGGTCGTACCAAGAGACCCAGTACTTC. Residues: CASSEPGSYQETQYF.

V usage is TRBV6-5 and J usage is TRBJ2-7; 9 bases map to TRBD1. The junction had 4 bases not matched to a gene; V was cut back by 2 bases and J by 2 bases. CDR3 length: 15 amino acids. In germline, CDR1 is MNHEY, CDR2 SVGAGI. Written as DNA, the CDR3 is TGTGCCAGCAGTTACGATGACAGGGGGACCTACGAGCAGTACTTC. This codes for CASSYDDRGTYEQYF.

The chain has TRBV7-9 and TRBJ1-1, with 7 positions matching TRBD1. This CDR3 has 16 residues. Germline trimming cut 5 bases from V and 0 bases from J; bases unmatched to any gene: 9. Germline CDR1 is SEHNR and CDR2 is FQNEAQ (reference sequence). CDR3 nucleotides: TGTGCCAGCAGCCCGTGGCCCGGGACAGTGAACACTGAAGCTTTCTTT. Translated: CASSPWPGTVNTEAFF.

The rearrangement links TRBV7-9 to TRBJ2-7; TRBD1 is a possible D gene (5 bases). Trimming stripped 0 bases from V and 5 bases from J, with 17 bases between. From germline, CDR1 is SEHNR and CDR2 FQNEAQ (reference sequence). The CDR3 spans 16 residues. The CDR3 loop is CASSLATPRTIHEQYF. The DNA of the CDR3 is TGTGCCAGCAGCTTAGCAACCCCCCGGACAATCCACGAGCAGTACTTC.

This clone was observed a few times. In nucleotides, the CDR3 is TGTGCCATTTGGGACAGGGCGGCGGACACCATATATTTT. It yields the protein CAIWDRAADTIYF. The genes are TRBV19 and TRBJ1-3; 9 nucleotides agree with TRBD1. V dropped 10 bases and J dropped 8; count of bases not matched to a gene: 9. Germline V gene data show CDR1 as LNHDA and CDR2 as SQIVND (reference sequence). The CDR3 totals 13 residues.

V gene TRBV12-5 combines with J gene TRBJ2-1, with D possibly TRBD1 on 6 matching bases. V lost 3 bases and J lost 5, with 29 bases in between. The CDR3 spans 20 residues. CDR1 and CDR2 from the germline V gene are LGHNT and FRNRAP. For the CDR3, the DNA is TGTGCTAGTGGTTTCTTACAACAACCCAGCGGACGGACAGTACACAATGAGCAGTTCTTC. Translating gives CASGFLQQPSGRTVHNEQFF. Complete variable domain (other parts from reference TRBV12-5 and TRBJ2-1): DARVTQTPRHKVTEMGQEVTMRCQPILGHNTVFWYRQTMMQGLELLAYFRNRAPLDDSGMPKDRFSAEMPDATLATLKIQPSEPRDSAVYFCASGFLQQPSGRTVHNEQFFGPGTRLTVL.

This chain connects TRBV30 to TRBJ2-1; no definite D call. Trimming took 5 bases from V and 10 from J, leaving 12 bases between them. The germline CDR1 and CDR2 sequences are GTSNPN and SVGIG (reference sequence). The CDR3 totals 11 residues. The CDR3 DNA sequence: TGTGCCTGGTCTACCTCATGGGAGCAGTTCTTC. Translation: CAWSTSWEQFF.

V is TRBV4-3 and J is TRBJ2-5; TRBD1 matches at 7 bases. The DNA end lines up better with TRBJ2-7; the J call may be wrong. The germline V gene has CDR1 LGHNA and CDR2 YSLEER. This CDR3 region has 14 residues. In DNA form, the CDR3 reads TGCGCCAGCAGCCAAGAGACAGGGTTATCCGAGCAGTACTTC. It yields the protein CASSQETGLSEQYF.

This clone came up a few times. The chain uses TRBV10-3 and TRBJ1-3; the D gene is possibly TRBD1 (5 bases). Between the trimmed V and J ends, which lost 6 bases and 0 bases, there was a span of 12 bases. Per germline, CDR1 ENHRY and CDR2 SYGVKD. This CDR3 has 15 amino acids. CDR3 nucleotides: TGTGCCATCAGGCCCTCGGGGGACTCTGGAAACACCATATATTTT. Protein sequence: CAIRPSGDSGNTIYF.

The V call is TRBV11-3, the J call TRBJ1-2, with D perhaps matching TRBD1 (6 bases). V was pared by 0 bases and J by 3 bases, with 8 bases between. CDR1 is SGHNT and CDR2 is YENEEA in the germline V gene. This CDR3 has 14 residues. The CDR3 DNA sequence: TGTGCCAGCAGCTTAGAGGCAGGGGACTATGGCTACACCTTC. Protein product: CASSLEAGDYGYTF.

The CDR3 sequence: CASRNRLKNTEAFF. The CDR3, as DNA: TGCGCCAGCAGGAACAGGCTGAAGAACACTGAAGCTTTCTTT. The chain recombines TRBV4-1 with TRBJ1-1, with a tentative D call TRBD1 (5 bases). V gave up 6 bases and J gave up 1 base, with 12 bases separating them. CDR3 length: 14 residues. The germline CDR1 and CDR2 sequences are MGHRA and YSYEKL.

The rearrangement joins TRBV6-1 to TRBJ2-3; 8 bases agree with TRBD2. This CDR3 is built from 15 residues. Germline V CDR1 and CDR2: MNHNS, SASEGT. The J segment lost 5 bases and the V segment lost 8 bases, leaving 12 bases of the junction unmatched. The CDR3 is CASDGGAGLGDTQYF. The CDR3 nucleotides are TGTGCCAGCGACGGGGGGGCTGGGTTAGGAGATACGCAGTATTTT.

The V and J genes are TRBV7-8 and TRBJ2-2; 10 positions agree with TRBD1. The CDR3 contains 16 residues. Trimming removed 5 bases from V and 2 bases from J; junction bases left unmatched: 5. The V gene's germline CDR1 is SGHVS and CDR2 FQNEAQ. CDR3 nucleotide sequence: TGTGCCAGCAGCCCGAGACAGGGGGCAAACACCGGGGAGCTGTTTTTT. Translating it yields CASSPRQGANTGELFF.

CDR3 sequence reads: CAIAAGTDTQYF. As DNA, the CDR3 is TGTGCCATCGCGGCGGGCACAGATACGCAGTATTTT. This chain connects TRBV10-3 to TRBJ2-3; D is unclear. This CDR3 has 12 residues. Germline assignment: CDR1 ENHRY and CDR2 SYGVKD. V lost 8 bases to trimming and J lost 1 base, with 7 bases between them.

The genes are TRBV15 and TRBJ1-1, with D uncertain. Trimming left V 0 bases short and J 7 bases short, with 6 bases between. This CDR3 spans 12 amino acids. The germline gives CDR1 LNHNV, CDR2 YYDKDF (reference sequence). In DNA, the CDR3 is TGTGCCACCAGCAGAGATTCAGGTGAAGCTTTCTTT. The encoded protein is CATSRDSGEAFF.

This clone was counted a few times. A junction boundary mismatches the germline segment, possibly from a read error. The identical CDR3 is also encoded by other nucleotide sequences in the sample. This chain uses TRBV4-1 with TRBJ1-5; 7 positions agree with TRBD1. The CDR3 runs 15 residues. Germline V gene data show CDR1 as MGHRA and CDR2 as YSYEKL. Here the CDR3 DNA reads TGTGCCAGCAGCCAAGACAGGGAGGGGTATCAGCCCCAGCATTTT. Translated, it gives CASSQDREGYQPQHF.

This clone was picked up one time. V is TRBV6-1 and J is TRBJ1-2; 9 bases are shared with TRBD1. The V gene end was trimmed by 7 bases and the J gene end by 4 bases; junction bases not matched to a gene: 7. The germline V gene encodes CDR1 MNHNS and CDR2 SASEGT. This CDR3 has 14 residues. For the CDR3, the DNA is TGTGCCAGCATTACGGGACAGGGCTCCTATGGCTACACCTTC. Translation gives CASITGQGSYGYTF.

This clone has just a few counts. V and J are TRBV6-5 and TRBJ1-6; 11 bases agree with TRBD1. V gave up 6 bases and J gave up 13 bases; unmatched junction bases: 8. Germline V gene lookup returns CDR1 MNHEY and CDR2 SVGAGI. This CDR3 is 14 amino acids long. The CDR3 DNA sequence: TGTGCCAGCAGCCGCGGACAGGGGGCAAGTCCCCTCCACTTT. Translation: CASSRGQGASPLHF.

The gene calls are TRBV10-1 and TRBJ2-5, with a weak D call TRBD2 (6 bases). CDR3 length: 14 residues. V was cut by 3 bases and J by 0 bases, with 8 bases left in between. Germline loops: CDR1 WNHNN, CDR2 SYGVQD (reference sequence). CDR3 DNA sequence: TGCGCCAGCAGTGATGGCGGGGACCAAGAGACCCAGTACTTC. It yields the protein CASSDGGDQETQYF.

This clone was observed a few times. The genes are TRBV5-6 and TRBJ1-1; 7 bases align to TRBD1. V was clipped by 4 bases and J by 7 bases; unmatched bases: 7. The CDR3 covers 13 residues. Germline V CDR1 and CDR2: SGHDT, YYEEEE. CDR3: CASSQGQDGEAFF. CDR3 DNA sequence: TGTGCCAGCAGCCAAGGACAGGACGGTGAAGCTTTCTTT.

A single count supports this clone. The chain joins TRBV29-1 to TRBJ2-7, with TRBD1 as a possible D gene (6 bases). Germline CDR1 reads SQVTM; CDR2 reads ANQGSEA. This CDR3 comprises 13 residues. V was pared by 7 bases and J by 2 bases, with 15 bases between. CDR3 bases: TGCAGCGCTCGAGAGACAGGTCCCTACGAGCAGTACTTC. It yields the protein CSARETGPYEQYF.